Presented here are 13 T cell receptor beta chains from one specimen sequenced in a study of blood T cell repertoires in COVID-19 (dated by TCRdb to between 2020 and 2021). Library preparation was by the immunoSEQ multiplex PCR assay. TCRdb holds this immuneACCESS table with in-frame rearrangements only. Some clones are missing; in checked studies, unresolved V genes explain under half, and the rest has no known cause. This sample has around 380,000 clones in its table, and 70% to 90% of those were observed once. The ten largest clones capture roughly 1.4% of the sample. The specimen was PBMCs or T cells enriched from blood (not recorded which). These receptors were obtained from a man younger than 40 who had recovered from COVID-19.

The CDR3 here is CASSEGTFSNQPQHF. CDR3 sequence (DNA): TGCGCCAGCAGTGAGGGGACATTTAGCAATCAGCCCCAGCATTTT. This rearrangement joins TRBV10-2 to TRBJ1-5, with D perhaps TRBD1 (6 bases). The CDR3 runs 15 residues. V was pared by 2 bases and J by 0 bases, with 8 bases between. CDR1 and CDR2 (germline): WSHSY, SAAADI.

The rearrangement links TRBV11-1 to TRBJ2-7; D perhaps matches TRBD1 (5 bases). Per germline, CDR1 SGHAT and CDR2 FQDESV (reference sequence). The CDR3 runs to 14 residues. Trimming removed 1 base at V and 2 bases at J, with 9 bases between. In DNA, the CDR3 is TGTGCCAGCAGCTTAGGGCGACAGACCTACGAGCAGTACTTC. As protein: CASSLGRQTYEQYF.

The CDR3 DNA reads TGTGCCTGGAGTGGCCCTACGCAGTTCTTC. The encoded protein is CAWSGPTQFF. The chain combines TRBV30 with TRBJ2-1; D remains unclear. V lost 1 base to trimming and J lost 12 bases, with 7 bases between them. In germline, CDR1 is GTSNPN, CDR2 SVGIG (reference sequence). The CDR3 spans 10 residues.

The chain uses TRBV7-2 and TRBJ1-1, with 9 bases aligning to TRBD1. The J segment lost 8 bases and the V segment lost 4 bases, leaving 14 bases of the junction unmatched. There are 16 residues in the CDR3. Germline loops: CDR1 SGHTA, CDR2 FQGNSA. The CDR3 protein is CASSWSPGQGDLEAFF. CDR3 DNA: TGTGCCAGCAGCTGGAGTCCGGGACAGGGCGATCTGGAAGCTTTCTTT.

The sample holds one count of this clone. The rearrangement links TRBV7-6 to TRBJ2-3; TRBD2 might be the D (7 bases). This CDR3 comprises 16 residues. Germline V gives CDR1 SGHVS, CDR2 FNYEAQ. The V end lost 5 bases, the J end lost 6 bases, and 21 bases lay between the germline ends. CDR3 amino acids: CASSQSGTRAADTQYF. CDR3 nucleotide sequence: TGTGCCAGCAGCCAAAGCGGGACACGAGCGGCCGATACGCAGTATTTT.

This chain links TRBV27 with TRBJ1-6; D might be TRBD1 (5 bases). In germline, CDR1 is MNHEY, CDR2 SMNVEV (reference sequence). This CDR3 has 14 amino acids. Between the trimmed V and J ends, which lost 3 bases and 7 bases, there was a span of 10 bases. In DNA, the CDR3 is TGTGCCAGCAGTTTCGGGGGGGAAAATTCACCCCTCCACTTT. Its protein product is CASSFGGENSPLHF.

V is TRBV7-8 and J is TRBJ1-1, with 9 nucleotides matching TRBD1. The V and J ends lost 6 bases and 11 bases, in that order; junction bases with no gene match: 13. The CDR3 runs 14 residues. From germline, CDR1 is SGHVS and CDR2 FQNEAQ. The CDR3 nucleotides read TGTGCCAGCAGTCTCGCCGGGACAGGGTTCAGTGCTTTCTTT. Its translation is CASSLAGTGFSAFF.

The chain employs TRBV5-4 and TRBJ1-1; a possible D gene is TRBD1 (5 bases). CDR1 and CDR2 from the germline V gene are SGHNT and YYREEE (reference sequence). CDR3 length equals 15 residues. V lost 0 bases and J lost 3, with 12 bases in between. This CDR3 reads CASSLGGRAHTEAFF. The CDR3 nucleotides are TGTGCCAGCAGCTTGGGTGGCAGGGCCCACACTGAAGCTTTCTTT.

In its sample, this clone was seen a few times. CDR3 in DNA: TGTGCCAGCAGCCCTGTCCAGGTCAATGGCTACACCTTC. The encoded protein is CASSPVQVNGYTF. This chain connects TRBV7-9 to TRBJ1-2; no clear D gene. The CDR3 is 13 amino acids. Germline-derived CDR1 and CDR2 are SEHNR and FQNEAQ (reference sequence). V was clipped by 5 bases and J by 6 bases, with 13 bases between them.

The table lists this clone with a few counts. The junction and the germline gene differ at one end; a read error may be behind it. The gene calls are TRBV7-9 and TRBJ1-2; D remains ambiguous. Germline V gives CDR1 SEHNR, CDR2 FQNEAQ (reference sequence). The CDR3 sequence is 11 residues long. The CDR3, as DNA: TGTGCCAGCAGCTTAGACTACGGCTACACCTTC. Its protein is CASSLDYGYTF.

The CDR3: CATSDSQGTTDTQYF. The CDR3 bases are TGTGCCACCAGTGATTCACAGGGAACGACAGATACGCAGTATTTT. J is TRBJ2-3 and V is TRBV24-1, with a possible D match to TRBD1 (6 bases). CDR3 length: 15 residues. Trimming removed 2 bases at V and 3 bases at J, with 11 bases between. Germline CDR1 is KGHDR and CDR2 is SFDVKD.

In the case of this clone: This CDR3 is also generated by other DNA sequences in the sample. The chain joins TRBV3-1 (or the pseudogene TRBV3-2) to TRBJ1-3; D ambiguous. The CDR3 is made up of 13 amino acids. Germline V gene sequence: CDR1 LGHDT, CDR2 YNNKEL (reference sequence). V lost 4 bases to trimming and J lost 2 bases, with 6 bases between them. The CDR3 DNA follows: TGTGCCAGCAGCCCTGGAGCTGGAAACACCATATATTTT. Amino acid sequence: CASSPGAGNTIYF.

The chain uses TRBV4-1 and TRBJ1-2; D possibly corresponds to TRBD1 (6 bases). The CDR3 contains 16 residues. From germline, CDR1 is MGHRA and CDR2 YSYEKL. V was clipped by 2 bases and J by 8 bases, with 21 bases between them. The CDR3 nucleotides read TGCGCCAGCAGCCAAACGACAGGAGATGGAGGCCCGGGCTACACCTTC. Amino acid sequence: CASSQTTGDGGPGYTF.